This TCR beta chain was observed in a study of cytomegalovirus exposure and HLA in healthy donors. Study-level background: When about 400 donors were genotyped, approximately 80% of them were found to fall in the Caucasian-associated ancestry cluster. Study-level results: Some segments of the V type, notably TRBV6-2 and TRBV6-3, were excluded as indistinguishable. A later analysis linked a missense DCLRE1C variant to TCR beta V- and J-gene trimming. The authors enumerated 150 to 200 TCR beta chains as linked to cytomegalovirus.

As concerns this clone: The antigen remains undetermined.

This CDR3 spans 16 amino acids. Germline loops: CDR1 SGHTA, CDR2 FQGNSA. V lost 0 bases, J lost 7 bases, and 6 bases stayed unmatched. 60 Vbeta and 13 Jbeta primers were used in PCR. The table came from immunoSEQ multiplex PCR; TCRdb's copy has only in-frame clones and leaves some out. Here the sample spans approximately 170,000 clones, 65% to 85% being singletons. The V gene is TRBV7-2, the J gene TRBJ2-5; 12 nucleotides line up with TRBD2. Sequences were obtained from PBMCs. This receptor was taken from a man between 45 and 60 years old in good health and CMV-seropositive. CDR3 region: CASSLALAGGLGTQYF. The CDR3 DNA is TGTGCCAGCAGCTTAGCGCTAGCGGGAGGGCTTGGGACCCAGTACTTC.